Each of the 27 T cell receptor beta chains below was sequenced from the same sample in a study of CD4 and CD8 cells across lung adenocarcinoma regions. One entry per CDR3 protein results from TCRdb running MiXCR on the PCR reads. This repertoire shows about 9,200 distinct CDR3 sequences, 35% to 60% found once; its top ten account for 25% to 35%. The sample was CD8+ T cells from the margin of a lung tumor. The receptors stem from a male donor with lung adenocarcinoma. The CD4 and CD8 labels of this study may be unreliable.

In this sample, this clonotype turned up many times. The CDR3 DNA is TGTGCCATCAGTGACTCCTTCGACAGGGGGCACGAGCAGTACTTC. This encodes CAISDSFDRGHEQYF. This chain links TRBV10-3 with TRBJ2-7; 10 bases are a match to TRBD1. Germline values: CDR1 ENHRY, CDR2 SYGVKD. Losses at the gene ends were 3 bases for V and 5 bases for J; bases not matched to a gene: 7. The CDR3 covers 15 residues.

Points on this clonotype: A read error may explain this, as a much larger clone is one base away. The rearrangement joins TRBV6-1 to TRBJ2-1, with 10 bases fitting TRBD1. The CDR3 totals 15 residues. After removal of 4 bases from V and 10 bases from J, the junction contained 10 bases not matched to a gene. CDR1 and CDR2 (germline): MNHNS, SASEGT. The CDR3 region is CASSGTGGPSYEQFF. CDR3 coding DNA: TGTGCCAGCAGTGGGACAGGGGGTCCCTCCTACGAGCAGTTCTTC.

This clonotype was observed many times. This chain joins TRBV6-1 and TRBJ2-6, with D possibly being TRBD1 (5 bases). CDR1 is MNHNS and CDR2 is SASEGT in the germline V gene. Trimming cost V 4 bases and J 4 bases, with 11 bases left between them. The CDR3 loop spans 15 amino acids. The CDR3 reads CASSADSHGANVLTF. Written as DNA, the CDR3 is TGTGCCAGCAGTGCCGACAGCCACGGGGCCAACGTCCTGACTTTC.

The chain combines TRBV6-5 with TRBJ2-1; 8 nucleotides align to TRBD2. The J segment lost 8 bases and the V segment lost 2 bases, leaving 2 bases of the junction unmatched. The CDR3 has 13 amino acids. Germline-derived CDR1 and CDR2 are MNHEY and SVGAGI. The CDR3 sequence: CASSYRGGDEQFF. For the CDR3, the DNA is TGTGCCAGCAGTTACCGGGGGGGCGATGAGCAGTTCTTC.

This clonotype occurred a few times. This rearrangement joins TRBV6-1 to TRBJ2-7; 10 nucleotides align to TRBD1. V shed 6 bases and J 0 bases; nucleotides not matched to a gene: 11. The CDR3 extends over 17 amino acids. Germline V CDR1 and CDR2: MNHNS, SASEGT. The CDR3 bases are TGTGCCAGCAGCCATTATCCGGGACAGGGGCGCTCCTACGAGCAGTACTTC. Protein product: CASSHYPGQGRSYEQYF.

This rearrangement joins TRBV6-5 to TRBJ2-5; D ambiguous. The end of the DNA fits TRBJ2-1 better, so the J call may be wrong. The CDR3 covers 13 residues. CDR1 is MNHEY and CDR2 is SVGAGI in the germline V gene. CDR3 bases: TGTGCCAGCAGTCAGCTAGACTACAATGAGCAGTTCTTC. Protein sequence: CASSQLDYNEQFF.

J is TRBJ2-3 and V is TRBV11-3; D is perhaps TRBD1 (6 bases). Trimming removed 8 bases from V and 0 bases from J, with 18 bases in between. This CDR3 contains 16 residues. Germline CDR1 SGHNT, CDR2 YENEEA. The CDR3 is CASGQGGLSSTDTQYF. The DNA of the CDR3 is TGTGCCAGCGGGCAAGGGGGTCTCAGTAGCACAGATACGCAGTATTTT.

Of note for this clonotype: No conserved phenylalanine or tryptophan ends this CDR3, so it is likely a read error. Because the CDR3's place on the DNA is in doubt, the DNA is left out and the CDR3 is given as listed by TCRdb. V and J are TRBV15 and TRBJ2-5; TRBD1 is taken as the D call from the table, unchecked against the DNA. The CDR3 has 15 amino acids, counting both end residues. Germline loops: CDR1 LNHNV, CDR2 YYDKDF (reference sequence). The CDR3 spells CATTPGPASLASLPR.

This sequence joins TRBV7-2 and TRBJ2-7, with 10 bases identical to TRBD2. CDR1 is SGHTA and CDR2 is FQGNSA in the germline V gene. The CDR3 runs 15 residues. V lost 5 bases, J lost 4 bases, and 8 bases stayed unmatched. The CDR3 DNA reads TGTGCCAGCAGCCCGGCGGTAGCGGGAGGATACGAGCAGTACGTC. The encoded protein is CASSPAVAGGYEQYV.

This clonotype was detected many times. The V gene is TRBV5-1, the J gene TRBJ2-3; 9 bases align to TRBD2. The CDR3 runs 15 residues. V lost 6 bases and J lost 4; bases outside the gene matches: 9. Germline-derived CDR1 and CDR2 are SGHRS and YFSETQ. The CDR3 sequence is CASKTLAGAADTQYF. Here the CDR3 DNA reads TGCGCCAGCAAAACCTTAGCGGGAGCGGCAGATACGCAGTATTTT. Looking up the rest from reference TRBV5-1 and TRBJ2-3 gives the full variable domain: KAGVTQTPRYLIKTRGQQVTLSCSPISGHRSVSWYQQTPGQGLQFLFEYFSETQRNKGNFPGRFSGRQFSNSRSEMNVSTLELGDSALYLCASKTLAGAADTQYFGPGTRLTVL.

Ten or more counts support this clonotype. The CDR3 sequence: CASSLSNWGSGKLFF. The CDR3 DNA is TGTGCCAGCAGTTTATCTAACTGGGGGAGCGGAAAACTGTTTTTT. The chain recombines TRBV27 with TRBJ1-4; D may be TRBD1 (5 bases). V lost 0 bases, J lost 10 bases, and 15 bases lay in between. CDR3 size: 15 residues. Germline-derived CDR1 and CDR2 are MNHEY and SMNVEV (reference sequence).

V and J are TRBV6-1 and TRBJ2-1; 8 positions match TRBD2. With V trimmed by 6 bases and J by 0 bases, 7 bases remained unmatched. This CDR3 is built from 16 residues. Germline loops: CDR1 MNHNS, CDR2 SASEGT. CDR3 in amino acids: CASSELAESSYNEQFF. For the CDR3, the DNA is TGTGCCAGCAGCGAACTAGCGGAGAGCTCCTACAATGAGCAGTTCTTC.

The table lists this clonotype with a count of one. One junction end disagrees with the germline gene, perhaps due to a read error. The J gene is TRBJ2-1, the V gene TRBV6-1; 7 bases agree with TRBD1. Per germline, CDR1 MNHNS and CDR2 SASEGT. CDR3 length: 14 amino acids. Here the CDR3 reads CASRGTASYEEQFF. The DNA of the CDR3 is TGTGCCAGCCGAGGGACAGCCTCCTACGAGGAGCAGTTTTTC.

This clonotype was counted ten times or more. V and J are TRBV7-2 and TRBJ2-1, with a tentative D call TRBD2 (6 bases). The DNA end is more similar to TRBJ2-5, so the J call may be wrong. This CDR3 region has 15 residues. The germline V gene encodes CDR1 SGHTA and CDR2 FQGNSA. The CDR3 protein is CASSLSLSRGETQYF. CDR3 coding DNA: TGTGCCAGCAGCTTAAGTCTTTCGCGGGGAGAGACCCAGTACTTC.

The rearrangement joins TRBV20-1 to TRBJ2-5; 7 bases match TRBD2. The CDR3 totals 15 residues. Germline trimming cut 5 bases from V and 5 bases from J; bases unmatched to any gene: 14. The germline CDR1 and CDR2 sequences are DFQATT and SNEGSKA (reference sequence). The CDR3 nucleotides are TGCAGTGCTGAGGGAAGTGGCGGGAGTTTGGAGACCCAGTACTTC. Its translation is CSAEGSGGSLETQYF.

The chain's CDR3 is CASSLSAGEHQAKNTQYF. The CDR3 region has the DNA TGTGCCAGCAGTTTGTCCGCGGGCGAACACCAGGCCAAAAACACCCAGTACTTC. The V and J genes are TRBV12-3 or TRBV12-4 and TRBJ2-4, with D possibly matching TRBD2 (5 bases). The V end was cut by 3 bases, the J end by 13 bases, with 31 bases between. This CDR3 is 18 amino acids long.

The gene calls are TRBV9 and TRBJ2-1, with 7 bases fitting TRBD1. TRBJ2-7 matches the DNA end more closely, so the J call is doubtful. CDR1 is SGDLS, CDR2 YYNGEE, per germline. The CDR3 extends over 15 amino acids. CDR3 residues: CASSVGEGAIYEQYF. The CDR3, as DNA: TGTGCCAGCAGCGTAGGAGAGGGGGCTATTTACGAGCAGTACTTC.

CDR3: CSGVKEGQFF. The CDR3 DNA is TGCAGTGGGGTCAAGGAGGGTCAGTTCTTC. This sequence joins TRBV20-1 and TRBJ2-1; possibly TRBD2 for D (6 bases). CDR1 and CDR2 from the germline V gene are DFQATT and SNEGSKA (reference sequence). This CDR3 has 10 amino acids. Trimming shortened V by 7 bases and J by 13 bases, and 14 bases separated the two germline ends.

This clonotype has more than one count but fewer than ten. The genes are TRBV6-1 and TRBJ2-2; TRBD2 agrees at 14 bases. The CDR3 is 16 residues long. CDR1 is MNHNS and CDR2 is SASEGT in the germline V gene. V was clipped by 3 bases and J by 6 bases; unmatched bases: 3. Written as DNA, the CDR3 is TGTGCCAGCAGTGAGGGGACTAGCGGGAGCTCCGGGGAGCTGTTTTTT. As protein: CASSEGTSGSSGELFF.

The J gene is TRBJ2-3, the V gene TRBV6-1; D is perhaps TRBD2 (6 bases). The DNA end is a closer match to TRBJ2-4, so the J assignment may be wrong. The germline V gene has CDR1 MNHNS and CDR2 SASEGT. The CDR3 spans 14 residues. The CDR3 nucleotides are TGTGCGGGCAGCGGCGGGGTGGACGCTGACACTCAGTACTTC. The encoded protein is CAGSGGVDADTQYF.

Worth noting for this clonotype: One end of the junction is discordant with germline, which a read error may explain. In DNA form, the CDR3 reads TGTGCCAGCAGTGTGGGCGGGTACACAGATACCCAGTATTTT. Residues: CASSVGGYTDTQYF. This chain connects TRBV27 to TRBJ2-3, with D perhaps matching TRBD2 (5 bases). CDR1 and CDR2 from the germline V gene are MNHEY and SMNVEV (reference sequence). This CDR3 comprises 14 residues.

This chain connects TRBV20-1 to TRBJ2-1; 12 positions match TRBD2. The junction had 12 bases not matched to a gene; V was cut back by 3 bases and J by 12 bases. The CDR3 is 15 amino acids. Germline values: CDR1 DFQATT, CDR2 SNEGSKA (reference sequence). The CDR3 region has the DNA TGCAGTGCTAGGCCCCCTCTAGCGGGAGGGCCGGTGCAGTTCTTC. It translates to CSARPPLAGGPVQFF.

The rearrangement joins TRBV5-1 to TRBJ2-3; D call uncertain. The germline V gene encodes CDR1 SGHRS and CDR2 YFSETQ. V was shortened by 4 bases and J by 1 base, with 10 bases between the two germline ends. This CDR3 contains 14 residues. CDR3 amino acids: CASSLTTGTDTQYF. The DNA for the CDR3 is TGCGCCAGCAGCCTGACGACTGGCACAGATACGCAGTATTTT. The full variable domain, its missing parts supplied by reference TRBV5-1 and TRBJ2-3, is KAGVTQTPRYLIKTRGQQVTLSCSPISGHRSVSWYQQTPGQGLQFLFEYFSETQRNKGNFPGRFSGRQFSNSRSEMNVSTLELGDSALYLCASSLTTGTDTQYFGPGTRLTVL.

The rearrangement uses TRBV3-1 and TRBJ1-3; D remains ambiguous. Germline CDR1 reads LGHDT; CDR2 reads YNNKEL (reference sequence). The CDR3 totals 14 residues. Trimming pared 3 bases from V and 3 bases from J, leaving 9 bases between. In DNA form, the CDR3 reads TGTGCCAGCAGCCAGTGGGCGGATGGAAACACCATATATTTT. Its translation is CASSQWADGNTIYF.

This clonotype was detected many times. This chain links TRBV4-1 with TRBJ2-3; D is tentatively TRBD1 or TRBD2 (7 bases each). The V end was cut by 2 bases, the J end by 1 base, with 16 bases between. Germline V gives CDR1 MGHRA, CDR2 YSYEKL. This CDR3 spans 17 amino acids. The CDR3 protein is CASSQTPGRGRTDTQYF. The DNA for the CDR3 is TGCGCCAGCAGCCAAACCCCGGGGAGGGGGCGCACAGATACGCAGTATTTT.

The J gene is TRBJ2-3, the V gene TRBV6-1; D unresolved. V gave up 6 bases and J gave up 2 bases, with 12 bases separating them. CDR1 is MNHNS and CDR2 is SASEGT in the germline V gene. The CDR3 loop spans 14 amino acids. The CDR3 loop reads CASSLRPITDTQYF. The CDR3 coding sequence is TGTGCCAGCAGCCTCAGGCCTATCACAGATACGCAGTATTTT.

This chain uses TRBV27 with TRBJ2-1; D perhaps matches TRBD2 (5 bases). V shed 6 bases and J shed 8 bases, with 14 bases lying between them. Germline-derived CDR1 and CDR2 are MNHEY and SMNVEV (reference sequence). This CDR3 spans 13 amino acids. CDR3 residues: CASSPFGGDEQFF. The DNA for the CDR3 is TGTGCCAGCAGCCCCTTTGGAGGCGATGAGCAGTTCTTC.